This T cell receptor (beta chain) appears in the sequencing data of a study of tumor T cells in aggressive B-cell lymphoma. This clone occurred once. The germline gives CDR1 LNHDA, CDR2 SQIVND (reference sequence). CDR3 size: 15 residues. Trimming shortened V by 3 bases and J by 4 bases, and 14 bases separated the two germline ends. Produced via immunoSEQ multiplex PCR; TCRdb's table is partial and in-frame only. The sample carries 3,100 or so clones, about 90% recorded once. The chain combines TRBV19 with TRBJ2-3; D remains ambiguous. The receptor was derived from an adult with diffuse large B cell lymphoma. Sequenced sample: tumor tissue. CDR3 in amino acids: CASSIYDSMADTQYF. For the CDR3, the DNA is TGTGCCAGTAGTATTTACGATTCTATGGCAGATACGCAGTATTTT.